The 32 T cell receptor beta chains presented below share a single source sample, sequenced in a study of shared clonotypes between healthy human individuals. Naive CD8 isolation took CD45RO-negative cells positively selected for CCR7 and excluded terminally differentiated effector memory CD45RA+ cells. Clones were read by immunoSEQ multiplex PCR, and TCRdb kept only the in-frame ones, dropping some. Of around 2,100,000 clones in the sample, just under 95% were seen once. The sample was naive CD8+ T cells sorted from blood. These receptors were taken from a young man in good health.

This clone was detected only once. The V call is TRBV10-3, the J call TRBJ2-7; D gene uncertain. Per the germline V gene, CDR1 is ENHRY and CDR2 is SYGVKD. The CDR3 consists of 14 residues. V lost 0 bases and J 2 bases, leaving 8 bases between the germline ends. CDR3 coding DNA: TGTGCCATCAGTGAGTCCGACACTGCCTACGAGCAGTACTTC. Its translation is CAISESDTAYEQYF.

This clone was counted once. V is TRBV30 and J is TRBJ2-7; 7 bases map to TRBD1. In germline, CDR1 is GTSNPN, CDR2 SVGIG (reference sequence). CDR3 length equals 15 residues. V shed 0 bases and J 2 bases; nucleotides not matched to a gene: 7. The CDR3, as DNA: TGTGCCTGGAGTGTGGCTCAGGGGGACCCCTACGAGCAGTACTTC. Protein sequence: CAWSVAQGDPYEQYF.

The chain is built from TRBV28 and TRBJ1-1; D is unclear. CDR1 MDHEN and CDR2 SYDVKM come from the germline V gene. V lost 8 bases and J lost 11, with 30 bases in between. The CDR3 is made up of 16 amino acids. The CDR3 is CASHPADGTVDGWAFF. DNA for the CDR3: TGTGCCAGCCACCCCGCGGACGGTACGGTTGATGGATGGGCTTTCTTT.

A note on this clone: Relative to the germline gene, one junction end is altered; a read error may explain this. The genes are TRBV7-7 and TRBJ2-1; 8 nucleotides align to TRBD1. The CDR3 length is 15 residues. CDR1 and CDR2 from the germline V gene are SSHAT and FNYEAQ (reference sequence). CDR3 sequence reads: CASSLGTGGLDEQFF. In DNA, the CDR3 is TGTGCTAGCAGCTTAGGCACAGGGGGGTTAGATGAGCAGTTCTTC. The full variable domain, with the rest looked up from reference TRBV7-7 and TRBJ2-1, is GAGVSQSPRYKVTKRGQDVTLRCDPISSHATLYWYQQALGQGPEFLTYFNYEAQPDKSGLPSDRFSAERPEGSISTLTIQRTEQRDSAMYRCASSLGTGGLDEQFFGPGTRLTVL.

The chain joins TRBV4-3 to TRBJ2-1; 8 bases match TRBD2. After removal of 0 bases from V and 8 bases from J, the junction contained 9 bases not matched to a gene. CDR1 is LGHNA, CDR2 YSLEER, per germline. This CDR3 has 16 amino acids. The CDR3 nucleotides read TGCGCCAGCAGCCAAGATCACGGGAGGGCCGGCGATGAGCAGTTCTTC. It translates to CASSQDHGRAGDEQFF.

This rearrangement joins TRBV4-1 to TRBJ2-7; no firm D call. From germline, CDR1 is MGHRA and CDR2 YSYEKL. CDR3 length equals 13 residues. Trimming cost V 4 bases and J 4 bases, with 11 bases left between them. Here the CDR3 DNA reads TGCGCCAGCAGCCTCCAAACCTTATACGAGCAGTACTTC. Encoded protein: CASSLQTLYEQYF.

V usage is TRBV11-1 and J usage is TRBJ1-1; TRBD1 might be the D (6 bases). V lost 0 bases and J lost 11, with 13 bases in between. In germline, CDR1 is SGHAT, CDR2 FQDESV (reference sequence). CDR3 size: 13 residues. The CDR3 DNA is TGTGCCAGCAGCTTAGCCGGGGGGCAGGCGGCTTTCTTT. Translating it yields CASSLAGGQAAFF.

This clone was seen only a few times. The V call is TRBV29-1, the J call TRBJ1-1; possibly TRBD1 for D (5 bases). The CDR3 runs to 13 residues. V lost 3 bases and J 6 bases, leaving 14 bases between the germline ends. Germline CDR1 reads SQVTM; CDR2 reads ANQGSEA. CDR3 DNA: TGCAGCGTTGAGGGGGTTGTGTCCGCTGAAGCTTTCTTT. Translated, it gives CSVEGVVSAEAFF. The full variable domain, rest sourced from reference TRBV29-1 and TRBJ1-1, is SAVISQKPSRDICQRGTSLTIQCQVDSQVTMMFWYRQQPGQSLTLIATANQGSEATYESGFVIDKFPISRPNLTFSTLTVSNMSPEDSSIYLCSVEGVVSAEAFFGQGTRLTVV.

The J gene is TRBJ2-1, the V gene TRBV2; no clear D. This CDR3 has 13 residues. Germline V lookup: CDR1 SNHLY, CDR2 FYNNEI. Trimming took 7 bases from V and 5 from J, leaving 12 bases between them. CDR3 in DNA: TGTGCCAGCACGTATCGGCTCAACAATGAGCAGTTCTTC. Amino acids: CASTYRLNNEQFF.

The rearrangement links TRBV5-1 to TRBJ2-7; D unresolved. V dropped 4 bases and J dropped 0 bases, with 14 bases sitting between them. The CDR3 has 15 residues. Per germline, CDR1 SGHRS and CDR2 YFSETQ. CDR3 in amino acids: CASSPNTLSSYEQYF. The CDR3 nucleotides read TGCGCCAGCAGCCCAAATACACTAAGCTCCTACGAGCAGTACTTC.

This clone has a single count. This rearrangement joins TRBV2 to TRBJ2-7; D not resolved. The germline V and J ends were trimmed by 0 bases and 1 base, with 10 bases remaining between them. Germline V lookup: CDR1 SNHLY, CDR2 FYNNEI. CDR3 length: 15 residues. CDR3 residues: CASSEAILESYEQYF. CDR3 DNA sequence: TGTGCCAGCAGTGAAGCGATCCTAGAATCCTACGAGCAGTACTTC.

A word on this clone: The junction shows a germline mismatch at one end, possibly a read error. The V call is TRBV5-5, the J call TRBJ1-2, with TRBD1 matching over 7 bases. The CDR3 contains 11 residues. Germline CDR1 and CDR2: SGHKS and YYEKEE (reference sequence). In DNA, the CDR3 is TGTGCCAGCAGCTTGGCCGGGACAGCCTCGTTC. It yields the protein CASSLAGTASF.

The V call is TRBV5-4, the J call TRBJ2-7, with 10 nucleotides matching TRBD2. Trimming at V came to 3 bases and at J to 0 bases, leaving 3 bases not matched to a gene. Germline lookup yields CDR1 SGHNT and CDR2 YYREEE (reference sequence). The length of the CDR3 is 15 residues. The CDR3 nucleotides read TGTGCCAGCAGCTCTCGGACTAGCGGCTCCTACGAGCAGTACTTC. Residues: CASSSRTSGSYEQYF. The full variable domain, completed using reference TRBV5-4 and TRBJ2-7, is ETGVTQSPTHLIKTRGQQVTLRCSSQSGHNTVSWYQQALGQGPQFIFQYYREEENGRGNFPPRFSGLQFPNYSSELNVNALELDDSALYLCASSSRTSGSYEQYFGPGTRLTVT.

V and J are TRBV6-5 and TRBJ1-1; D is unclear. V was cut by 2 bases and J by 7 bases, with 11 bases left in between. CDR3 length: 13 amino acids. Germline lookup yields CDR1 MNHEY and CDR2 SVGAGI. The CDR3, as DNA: TGTGCCAGCAGTTACCCACTCGCACATGAAGCTTTCTTT. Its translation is CASSYPLAHEAFF.

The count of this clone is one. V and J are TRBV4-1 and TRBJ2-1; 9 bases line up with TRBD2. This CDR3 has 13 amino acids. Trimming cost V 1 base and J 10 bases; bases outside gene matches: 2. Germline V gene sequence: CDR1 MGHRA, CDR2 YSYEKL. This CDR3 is CASSQGLADEQFF. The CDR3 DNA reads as TGCGCCAGCAGCCAAGGACTAGCGGACGAGCAGTTCTTC.

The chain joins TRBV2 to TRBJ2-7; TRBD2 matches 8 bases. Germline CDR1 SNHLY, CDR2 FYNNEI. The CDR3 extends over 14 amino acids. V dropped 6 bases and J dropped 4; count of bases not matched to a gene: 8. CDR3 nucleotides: TGTGCCAGCAGGCAGGCAGCGGGAGAGTACGAGCAGTACTTC. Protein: CASRQAAGEYEQYF.

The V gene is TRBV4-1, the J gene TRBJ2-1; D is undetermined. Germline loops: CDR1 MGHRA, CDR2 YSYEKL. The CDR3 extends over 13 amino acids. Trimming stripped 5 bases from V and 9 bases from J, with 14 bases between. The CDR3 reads CASSTRPVFEQFF. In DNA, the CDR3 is TGCGCCAGCAGCACCCGCCCGGTTTTTGAGCAGTTCTTC.

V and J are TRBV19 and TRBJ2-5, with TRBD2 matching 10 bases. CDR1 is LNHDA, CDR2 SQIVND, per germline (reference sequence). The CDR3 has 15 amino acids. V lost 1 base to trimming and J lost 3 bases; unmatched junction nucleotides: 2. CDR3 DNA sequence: TGTGCCAGTAGTATAGTTCTAGCGGGGGAAGAGACCCAGTACTTC. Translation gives CASSIVLAGEETQYF.

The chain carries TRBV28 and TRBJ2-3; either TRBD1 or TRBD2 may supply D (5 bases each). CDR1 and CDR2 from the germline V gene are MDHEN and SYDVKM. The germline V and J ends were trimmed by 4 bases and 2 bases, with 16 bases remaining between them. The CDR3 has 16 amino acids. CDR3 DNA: TGTGCCAGCAGTTCATACCGGGACGAGTACACAGATACGCAGTATTTT. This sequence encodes CASSSYRDEYTDTQYF.

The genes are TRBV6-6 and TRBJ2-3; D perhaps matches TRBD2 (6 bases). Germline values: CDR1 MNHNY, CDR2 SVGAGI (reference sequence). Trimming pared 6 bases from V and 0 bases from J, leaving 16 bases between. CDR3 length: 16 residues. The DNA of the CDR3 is TGTGCCAGCAGCCCCCGGGGACTTACTAGCACAGATACGCAGTATTTT. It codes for CASSPRGLTSTDTQYF.

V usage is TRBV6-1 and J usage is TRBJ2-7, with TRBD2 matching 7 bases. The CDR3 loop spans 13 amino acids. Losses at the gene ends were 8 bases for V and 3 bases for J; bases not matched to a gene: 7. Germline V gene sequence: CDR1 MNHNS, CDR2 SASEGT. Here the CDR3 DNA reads TGTGCCAGCGGGAAAGCGGGATTCTACGAGCAGTACTTC. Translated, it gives CASGKAGFYEQYF.

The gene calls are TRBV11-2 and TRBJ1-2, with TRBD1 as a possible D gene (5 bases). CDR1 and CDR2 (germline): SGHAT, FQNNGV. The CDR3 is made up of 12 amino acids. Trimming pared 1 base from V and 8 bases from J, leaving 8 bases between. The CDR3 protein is CASSLGGIGYTF. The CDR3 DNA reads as TGTGCCAGCAGCTTAGGGGGGATCGGCTACACCTTC. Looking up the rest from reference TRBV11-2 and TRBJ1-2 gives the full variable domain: EAGVAQSPRYKIIEKRQSVAFWCNPISGHATLYWYQQILGQGPKLLIQFQNNGVVDDSQLPKDRFSAERLKGVDSTLKIQPAKLEDSAVYLCASSLGGIGYTFGSGTRLTVV.

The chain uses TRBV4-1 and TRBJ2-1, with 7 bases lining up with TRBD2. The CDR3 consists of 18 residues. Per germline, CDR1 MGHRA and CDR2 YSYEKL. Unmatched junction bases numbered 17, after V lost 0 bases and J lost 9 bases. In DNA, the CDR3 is TGCGCCAGCAGCCAAGAGGATATGGCGGGAGAGGGGTACGTTGAGCAGTTCTTC. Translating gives CASSQEDMAGEGYVEQFF.

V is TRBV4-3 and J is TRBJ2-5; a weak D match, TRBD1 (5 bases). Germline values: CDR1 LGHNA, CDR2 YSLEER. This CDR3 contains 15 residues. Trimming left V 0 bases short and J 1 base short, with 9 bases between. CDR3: CASSQDSGPQETQYF. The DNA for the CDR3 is TGCGCCAGCAGCCAAGATTCAGGGCCCCAAGAGACCCAGTACTTC.

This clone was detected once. CDR3 in amino acids: CASSYDDRSSVANSPLHF. CDR3 in DNA: TGTGCCAGCAGTTACGACGACAGGTCCTCAGTCGCTAATTCACCCCTCCACTTT. This rearrangement joins TRBV2 to TRBJ1-6; tentative D call: TRBD1 (6 bases). Germline V gene lookup returns CDR1 SNHLY and CDR2 FYNNEI. CDR3 length: 18 amino acids. Trimming removed 5 bases from V and 6 bases from J, with 23 bases in between.

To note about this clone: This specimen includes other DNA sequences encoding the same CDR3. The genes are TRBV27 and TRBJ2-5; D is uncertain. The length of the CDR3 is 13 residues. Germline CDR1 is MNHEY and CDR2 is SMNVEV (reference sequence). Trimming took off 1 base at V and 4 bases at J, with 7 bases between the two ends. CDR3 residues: CASSLWLGETQYF. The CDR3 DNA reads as TGTGCCAGCAGTTTATGGCTGGGAGAGACCCAGTACTTC.

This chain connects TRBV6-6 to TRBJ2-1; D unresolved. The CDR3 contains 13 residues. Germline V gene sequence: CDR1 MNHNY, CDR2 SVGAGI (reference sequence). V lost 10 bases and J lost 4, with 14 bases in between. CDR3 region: CAIQTEDYNEQFF. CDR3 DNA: TGTGCCATTCAAACAGAAGATTACAATGAGCAGTTCTTC.

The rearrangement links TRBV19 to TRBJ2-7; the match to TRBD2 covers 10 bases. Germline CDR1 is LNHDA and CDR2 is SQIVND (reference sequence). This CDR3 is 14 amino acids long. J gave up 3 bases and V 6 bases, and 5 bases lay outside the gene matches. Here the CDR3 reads CASSSASGGYEQYF. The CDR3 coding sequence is TGTGCCAGTAGCTCCGCTAGCGGGGGCTACGAGCAGTACTTC. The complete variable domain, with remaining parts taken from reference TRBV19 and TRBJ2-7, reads DGGITQSPKYLFRKEGQNVTLSCEQNLNHDAMYWYRQDPGQGLRLIYYSQIVNDFQKGDIAEGYSVSREKKESFPLTVTSAQKNPTAFYLCASSSASGGYEQYFGPGTRLTVT.

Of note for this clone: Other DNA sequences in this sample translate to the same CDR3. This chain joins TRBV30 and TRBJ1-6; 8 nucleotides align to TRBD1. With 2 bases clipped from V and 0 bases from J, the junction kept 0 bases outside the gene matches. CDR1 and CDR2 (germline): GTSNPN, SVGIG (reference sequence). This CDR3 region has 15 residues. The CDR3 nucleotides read TGTGCCTGGAGTACAGGGGGCTCCTATAATTCACCCCTCCACTTT. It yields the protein CAWSTGGSYNSPLHF.

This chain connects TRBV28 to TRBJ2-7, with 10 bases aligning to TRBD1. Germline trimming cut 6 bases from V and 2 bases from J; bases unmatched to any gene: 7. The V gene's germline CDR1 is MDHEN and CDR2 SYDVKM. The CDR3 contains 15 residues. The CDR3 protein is CASSIRGQGTYEQYF. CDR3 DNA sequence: TGTGCCAGCAGCATCCGGGGACAGGGGACCTACGAGCAGTACTTC. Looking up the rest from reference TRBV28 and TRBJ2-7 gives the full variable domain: DVKVTQSSRYLVKRTGEKVFLECVQDMDHENMFWYRQDPGLGLRLIYFSYDVKMKEKGDIPEGYSVSREKKERFSLILESASTNQTSMYLCASSIRGQGTYEQYFGPGTRLTVT.

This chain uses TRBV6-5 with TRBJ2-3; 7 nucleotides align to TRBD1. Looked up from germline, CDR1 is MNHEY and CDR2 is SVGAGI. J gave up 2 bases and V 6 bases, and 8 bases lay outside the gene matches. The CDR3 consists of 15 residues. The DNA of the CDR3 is TGTGCCAGCAGCGTACGGACAGGTCACACAGATACGCAGTATTTT. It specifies CASSVRTGHTDTQYF.

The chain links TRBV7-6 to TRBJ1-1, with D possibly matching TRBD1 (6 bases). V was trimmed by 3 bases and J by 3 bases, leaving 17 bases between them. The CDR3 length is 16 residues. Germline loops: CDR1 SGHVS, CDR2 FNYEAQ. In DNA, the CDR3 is TGTGCCAGCAGCTTCATGGCAGGGGTGGTCGACACTGAAGCTTTCTTT. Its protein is CASSFMAGVVDTEAFF.